This T cell receptor (beta chain) was sequenced for a study of blood T cell repertoires in COVID-19. Enrollment of patients from Seattle took place during active infection, with longitudinal follow-up. Sequencing used immunoSEQ multiplex PCR; TCRdb keeps in-frame clones, though not all of them. The data show 450,000 or so clones, with 89% seen just once and about 1% held by the top ten. The germline V gene has CDR1 MGHRA and CDR2 YSYEKL. The CDR3 sequence is 15 residues long. V shed 3 bases and J 1 base; nucleotides not matched to a gene: 4. The chain recombines TRBV4-1 with TRBJ2-3, with 7 bases fitting TRBD2. Sequences were obtained from peripheral blood. The TCR sequence derives from a man aged 18 to 30 with COVID-19, enrolled during active disease. This chain's CDR3 is CASSHGGDRTDTQYF. The CDR3, as DNA: TGCGCCAGCAGCCATGGGGGGGACCGCACAGATACGCAGTATTTT.